This TCR beta chain was sequenced for a study of blood T cell repertoires in COVID-19 (dated by TCRdb to 2020 to 2021). Some background on the complete study: Samples from collaborators originated in the United States, Italy and Spain and spanned both the acute and convalescent phases of COVID-19. The material from the prospective study consisted of cDNA or gDNA derived from T cells, B-cell-depleted T cells, or PBMCs. Subjects who had been exposed to COVID-19, were actively infected with it, or had recovered from it provided the deeply sampled blood TCRbeta repertoires that made up the dataset. The repertoires were released in a freely available public database intended as a resource for research on the immune response to SARS-CoV-2. Samples came from the ongoing ImmuneRACE study (first 160 participants) plus 1,254 subjects from 6 global collaborators. Sample metadata almost always included a de-identified subject ID, COVID-19 status, age in years and sex. HLA class I and class II types, where available, came from metadata supplied by the sample provider rather than from assay-based typing.

The paper as a whole reports these results and caveats: The amount of clinical and demographic metadata varied by source and participant and was provided uncurated.

A note on this clone: No cognate antigen has been identified for it. The record has no base qualities; no much larger clone is one base away.

Whole blood was collected in K2EDTA tubes by collaborating institutions according to the institutions' own protocols. Collaborator samples were shipped for TCRbeta analysis as frozen whole blood, isolated PBMCs, or DNA extracted from either sample type. The immunoSEQ Assay, a bias-controlled multiplex PCR, was used to amplify TCRbeta CDR3 regions from genomic DNA. On the authors' methods: Nucleated cell counts per sample were estimated from amplification of reference gene primers within the assay. To quantify the absolute abundance of each unique TCRbeta CDR3 rearrangement, sequence reads were collapsed and filtered. For each sample, productive Simpson clonality was calculated by taking the square root of Simpson's diversity index across productive rearrangements. Held by TCRdb, this immuneACCESS table contains in-frame sequences only and omits some clones. Under half of the omission traces to an unresolved V gene where checked; the cause of the rest is unknown. D and trimming come from the DNA, and the V and J calls and clone size come from that table. This sample lists about 210,000 clones; approximately 80% were detected once. Of the sample, 9.5% to 15% is held by the ten largest clones.

The CDR3 covers 17 residues, taking in both the cysteine and the phenylalanine. Only CDR3 DNA remains: 51 bases, in frame from the first base. Germline trimming amounts to 3 bases on V and 4 bases on J, with 10 as the count of junction bases outside the gene matches. CDR1 and CDR2 are read off the germline V gene (reference sequence) as DFQATT and SNEGSKA. The sample comprised peripheral blood. This receptor was taken from a human donor in a cohort sampled during active COVID-19. The chain was built from TRBV20-1 and TRBJ2-7, with 15 central nucleotides matching TRBD2. The sequence in DNA is TGCAGTGCTAGTCCCCCCGGGACTAGCGGGGGGCGGTACGAGCAGTACTTC. It translates as CSASPPGTSGGRYEQYF.